Presented here are 21 T cell receptor beta chains from one specimen sequenced in a study of PD-1 blockade in classical Hodgkin lymphoma. Using immunoSEQ multiplex PCR, the repertoire was profiled, and TCRdb retains in-frame clones only, with some absent. The sample records roughly 42,000 clones, about two thirds being singletons. Each of the patients experienced relapse following autologous stem cell transplantation, and their brentuximab vedotin exposure differed. The source was peripheral blood mononuclear cells (PBMCs), collected at baseline. All receptors derive from a human donor with classical Hodgkin lymphoma.

This clone was detected a few times. The chain combines TRBV4-1 with TRBJ1-2, with D possibly matching TRBD1 (5 bases). V shed 0 bases and J shed 3 bases, with 14 bases lying between them. The V gene's germline CDR1 is MGHRA and CDR2 YSYEKL. This CDR3 is built from 16 residues. CDR3 in DNA: TGCGCCAGCAGCCAAGATCCCAGTTCAGGGTACTATGGCTACACCTTC. This gives the protein CASSQDPSSGYYGYTF.

The chain employs TRBV7-2 and TRBJ2-1; 10 nucleotides align to TRBD2. This CDR3 is 16 amino acids long. Germline V gene lookup returns CDR1 SGHTA and CDR2 FQGNSA. J was trimmed by 8 bases and V by 2 bases; bases with no gene match: 9. The CDR3 region is CASSLHRLAGQDEQFF. The CDR3 bases are TGTGCCAGCAGCTTACATAGACTAGCGGGCCAGGATGAGCAGTTCTTC.

The chain couples TRBV7-2 to TRBJ2-2; D gene uncertain. Germline assignment: CDR1 SGHTA and CDR2 FQGNSA. The CDR3 is 15 residues long. V was clipped by 2 bases and J by 5 bases, with 12 bases between them. CDR3 DNA sequence: TGTGCCAGCAGCTTAACTCGACTGGGAACCGGGGAGCTGTTTTTT. It codes for CASSLTRLGTGELFF.

The chain joins TRBV5-8 to TRBJ1-2, with TRBD1 matching 9 bases. V shed 2 bases, J shed 2 bases, and the junction held 13 bases outside the gene matches. Germline V gene lookup returns CDR1 SGHTS and CDR2 YDEGEE. The CDR3 runs 18 residues. CDR3 bases: TGTGCCAGCAGCTTCTCCGGGACAGGGAGCCCCTCGAACTATGGCTACACCTTC. Protein sequence: CASSFSGTGSPSNYGYTF.

The J gene is TRBJ2-7, the V gene TRBV30; 8 positions match TRBD2. V lost 5 bases to trimming and J lost 7 bases; unmatched junction nucleotides: 10. Germline CDR1 GTSNPN, CDR2 SVGIG (reference sequence). This CDR3 comprises 13 residues. The DNA for the CDR3 is TGTGCCTGGTCCGCCGGGAGGGGGAAAGAGCAGTACTTC. Protein product: CAWSAGRGKEQYF.

V is TRBV7-9 and J is TRBJ2-5, with 7 bases that match TRBD1. The CDR3 has 14 amino acids. J was trimmed by 3 bases and V by 5 bases; bases with no gene match: 6. CDR1 is SEHNR, CDR2 FQNEAQ, per germline (reference sequence). The chain's CDR3 is CASSAMTGKETQYF. The CDR3 nucleotides are TGTGCCAGCAGCGCAATGACAGGGAAAGAGACCCAGTACTTC.

This clone was detected a few times. This chain links TRBV7-9 with TRBJ1-5, with 10 positions matching TRBD1. Germline V gives CDR1 SEHNR, CDR2 FQNEAQ (reference sequence). The ends lost 5 bases at V and 2 bases at J; junction bases unmatched: 3. The CDR3 loop spans 15 amino acids. The CDR3 bases are TGTGCCAGCAGCCCGGGGACAGGGGGCAATCAGCCCCAGCATTTT. Translation: CASSPGTGGNQPQHF.

This sequence joins TRBV7-9 and TRBJ2-5; D ambiguous. The V gene lost 4 bases and the J gene lost 5 bases, with 17 bases spanning the gap. CDR1 and CDR2 from the germline V gene are SEHNR and FQNEAQ (reference sequence). The CDR3 extends over 15 amino acids. The chain's CDR3 is CASSSKRSNWETQYF. DNA of the CDR3: TGTGCCAGCAGCTCGAAGCGATCGAACTGGGAGACCCAGTACTTC.

J is TRBJ2-3 and V is TRBV27; the D is unclear. The CDR3 length is 15 residues. Germline V lookup: CDR1 MNHEY, CDR2 SMNVEV (reference sequence). The V end lost 2 bases, the J end lost 2 bases, and 11 bases lay between the germline ends. CDR3 DNA: TGTGCCAGCAGTTTAAACCGAAGCCCCACAGATACGCAGTATTTT. Protein: CASSLNRSPTDTQYF.

The V call is TRBV5-6, the J call TRBJ1-2; D ambiguous. Trimming removed 5 bases at V and 8 bases at J, with 10 bases between. Germline V gene lookup returns CDR1 SGHDT and CDR2 YYEEEE. This CDR3 is built from 11 residues. The CDR3 reads CASRRQGGYTF. The DNA for the CDR3 is TGTGCCAGCAGAAGACAAGGCGGCTACACCTTC.

The rearrangement uses TRBV30 and TRBJ2-5; 11 bases map to TRBD2. The germline CDR1 and CDR2 sequences are GTSNPN and SVGIG (reference sequence). V lost 7 bases to trimming and J lost 2 bases; unmatched junction nucleotides: 3. The CDR3 runs to 13 residues. The CDR3 nucleotides are TGTGCCTTAGGGACTAGCGGACAAGAGACCCAGTACTTC. As protein: CALGTSGQETQYF.

This chain joins TRBV6-6 and TRBJ2-1; 11 positions match TRBD2. The CDR3 consists of 16 residues. Trimming cost V 6 bases and J 9 bases; bases outside gene matches: 13. The germline V gene has CDR1 MNHNY and CDR2 SVGAGI (reference sequence). CDR3 DNA sequence: TGTGCCAGCAGCTATTCAGCTAGCGGGGGGTACGTTGAGCAGTTCTTC. It yields the protein CASSYSASGGYVEQFF.

This clone was counted only a few times. CDR3 in amino acids: CASSTASGTGSWYEQFF. In DNA form, the CDR3 reads TGTGCCAGTAGTACCGCATCCGGGACAGGGTCTTGGTATGAGCAGTTCTTC. The chain recombines TRBV19 with TRBJ2-1; 9 bases line up with TRBD1. J lost 8 bases, V lost 4 bases, and 15 bases had no gene match. The germline V gene has CDR1 LNHDA and CDR2 SQIVND (reference sequence). This CDR3 spans 17 amino acids.

V and J are TRBV7-8 and TRBJ2-2, with a tentative D call TRBD1 (6 bases). V lost 3 bases to trimming and J lost 0 bases, with 8 bases between them. The CDR3 contains 15 residues. The germline V gene has CDR1 SGHVS and CDR2 FQNEAQ. CDR3 region: CASSFRTANTGELFF. CDR3 DNA: TGTGCCAGCAGCTTTAGGACAGCGAACACCGGGGAGCTGTTTTTT.

The genes are TRBV7-6 and TRBJ1-1; D perhaps matches TRBD1 (6 bases). This CDR3 region has 16 residues. CDR1 SGHVS and CDR2 FNYEAQ come from the germline V gene. The germline V and J ends were trimmed by 5 bases and 2 bases, with 18 bases remaining between them. CDR3 bases: TGTGCCAGCAGCCGTAATTGGGCGGGGGCTAACACTGAAGCTTTCTTT. It specifies CASSRNWAGANTEAFF.

The rearrangement uses TRBV4-2 and TRBJ1-2; D gene ambiguous. Trimming removed 1 base from V and 1 base from J, with 10 bases in between. Per the germline V gene, CDR1 is LGHNA and CDR2 is YNFKEQ. The CDR3 contains 15 residues. DNA of the CDR3: TGTGCCAGCAGCCAAGGGATCAACAATAACTATGGCTACACCTTC. It yields the protein CASSQGINNNYGYTF.

A single count supports this clone. The rearrangement uses TRBV15 and TRBJ2-1; the D is unclear. Between the trimmed V and J ends, which lost 0 bases and 2 bases, there was a span of 8 bases. This CDR3 is built from 15 residues. Looked up from germline, CDR1 is LNHNV and CDR2 is YYDKDF (reference sequence). CDR3 coding DNA: TGTGCCACCAGCAGAGACGAGGAAACCTACAATGAGCAGTTCTTC. This sequence encodes CATSRDEETYNEQFF.

The V call is TRBV29-1, the J call TRBJ2-7; 9 nucleotides agree with TRBD1. With V trimmed by 4 bases and J by 2 bases, 15 bases remained unmatched. Germline lookup yields CDR1 SQVTM and CDR2 ANQGSEA. This CDR3 comprises 17 residues. The CDR3 region is CSVAGWDRDVLTYEQYF. In DNA form, the CDR3 reads TGCAGCGTTGCTGGTTGGGACAGGGACGTCCTTACCTACGAGCAGTACTTC.

This clone occurred once. The chain combines TRBV27 with TRBJ2-1; D may be TRBD2 (6 bases). The CDR3 spans 15 residues. The germline V and J ends were trimmed by 5 bases and 5 bases, with 16 bases remaining between them. Germline V lookup: CDR1 MNHEY, CDR2 SMNVEV (reference sequence). CDR3 coding DNA: TGTGCCAGCAGTCTCTCGCGAGGGACTGACAATGAGCAGTTCTTC. It yields the protein CASSLSRGTDNEQFF.

The chain couples TRBV7-8 to TRBJ1-5; D uncertain. Germline V gene data show CDR1 as SGHVS and CDR2 as FQNEAQ. V was shortened by 3 bases and J by 4 bases, with 19 bases between the two germline ends. The CDR3 runs 17 residues. CDR3 nucleotides: TGTGCCAGCAGCTTCGAAATTGGGTCGGACGAAAATCAGCCCCAGCATTTT. As protein: CASSFEIGSDENQPQHF.

Relative to its sample, this clone is medium-sized (0.01 to 0.1%). V is TRBV7-3 and J is TRBJ2-1; 10 bases fit TRBD1. CDR3 length equals 14 residues. Germline CDR1 reads SGHTA; CDR2 reads FQGTGA. Losses at the gene ends were 5 bases for V and 13 bases for J; bases not matched to a gene: 11. CDR3 bases: TGTGCCAGCAGCGACCCCGAGACAGGGGGCGCACAGTTCTTC. This translates into CASSDPETGGAQFF. Supplemented by reference TRBV7-3 and TRBJ2-1, the full variable domain reads GAGVSQTPSNKVTEKGKYVELRCDPISGHTALYWYRQSLGQGPEFLIYFQGTGAADDSGLPNDRFFAVRPEGSVSTLKIQRTERGDSAVYLCASSDPETGGAQFFGPGTRLTVL.